The following is a T cell receptor beta chain sequence with its context. The target antigen is unknown. The entry originates in a study of Ad26.COV2.S vaccination and SARS-CoV-2 variants. Sequencing was performed with immunoSEQ multiplex PCR; in TCRdb, only in-frame clones are kept and a portion is missing. Here the sample spans 350,000 to 500,000 clones, 90% being singletons. Indicated treatment: some 19 received Ad26.COV2.S at low or high dose, single or two shots; about 5 received placebo; per-sample allocation not given. Samples came from day 63 after the first vaccine or placebo injection. Study results and caveats: There was reportedly substantial breadth in spike-specific CD8+ and CD4+ T cell responses after vaccination. Vaccinees showed greater spike-specific TCR breadth than placebo recipients.

The CDR3 length is 13 residues. Germline CDR1 and CDR2: LGHDT and YNNKEL (reference sequence). The V and J ends lost 4 bases and 6 bases respectively, with 10 bases between them. The chain employs TRBV3-1 (or the pseudogene TRBV3-2) and TRBJ2-1; no firm D call. The sequence was obtained from a person between 18 and 59 years old who received the Ad26.COV2.S COVID-19 vaccine or a placebo. The specimen comprised peripheral blood, sampled in a trial of Ad26.COV2.S vaccine versus placebo. CDR3 sequence: CASSPASLNEQFF. The CDR3 DNA sequence: TGTGCCAGCAGCCCCGCCAGCCTCAATGAGCAGTTCTTC.